Following are 25 T cell receptor beta chains from one sample sequenced in a study of blood T cell repertoires in COVID-19. Method: immunoSEQ multiplex PCR; TCRdb's copy keeps in-frame clones and lacks some. The sample shows 310,000 or so clones, 70% to 90% of them seen only once. Sequenced sample: PBMCs or T cells enriched from blood (not recorded which). The receptor source for this set is a woman under 40 who had recovered from COVID-19.

This chain joins TRBV6-5 and TRBJ1-2; D may be TRBD1 (5 bases). CDR3 size: 14 residues. Per the germline V gene, CDR1 is MNHEY and CDR2 is SVGAGI. With 2 bases removed from V and 8 bases from J, the gap between germline ends came to 15 bases. The CDR3 DNA reads as TGTGCCAGCAGTTACCCGGACACCGTGAAGGGCTACACCTTC. Encoded protein: CASSYPDTVKGYTF.

The V gene is TRBV6-5, the J gene TRBJ1-1; D unresolved. Germline V lookup: CDR1 MNHEY, CDR2 SVGAGI. V lost 6 bases to trimming and J lost 6 bases, with 14 bases between them. The CDR3 spans 13 residues. Here the CDR3 DNA reads TGTGCCAGCAGAGTGGGCCTATCGGCTGAAGCTTTCTTT. This gives the protein CASRVGLSAEAFF.

The J gene is TRBJ1-2, the V gene TRBV19, with unresolved D. V was pared by 6 bases and J by 0 bases, with 8 bases between. Germline loops: CDR1 LNHDA, CDR2 SQIVND (reference sequence). The CDR3 spans 13 residues. CDR3 in DNA: TGTGCCAGTAGCCCCCTCTCTAACTATGGCTACACCTTC. Its translation: CASSPLSNYGYTF.

The rearrangement links TRBV11-1 to TRBJ1-2; D is undetermined. In germline, CDR1 is SGHAT, CDR2 FQDESV (reference sequence). This CDR3 has 12 amino acids. With 6 bases removed from V and 1 base from J, the gap between germline ends came to 6 bases. The DNA for the CDR3 is TGTGCCAGCAGTCTCAGTAACTATGGCTACACCTTC. It codes for CASSLSNYGYTF.

The chain joins TRBV11-2 to TRBJ2-1; unclear D gene. V was trimmed by 5 bases and J by 9 bases, leaving 11 bases between them. The CDR3 is made up of 12 amino acids. Germline assignment: CDR1 SGHAT and CDR2 FQNNGV. CDR3 residues: CASSTRGSEQFF. The CDR3 nucleotides are TGTGCCAGCAGCACCCGCGGAAGTGAGCAGTTCTTC.

This chain uses TRBV7-8 with TRBJ2-1, with TRBD2 matching over 9 bases. Germline lookup yields CDR1 SGHVS and CDR2 FQNEAQ. V lost 5 bases, J lost 3 bases, and 11 bases stayed unmatched. This CDR3 is built from 17 residues. In DNA, the CDR3 is TGTGCCAGCAGCAAAGCGGGCGGGGGGGCCGTCTACAATGAGCAGTTCTTC. This translates into CASSKAGGGAVYNEQFF.

The chain combines TRBV5-4 with TRBJ1-6, with D perhaps matching TRBD1 (5 bases). The CDR3 extends over 15 amino acids. Germline V gene data show CDR1 as SGHNT and CDR2 as YYREEE (reference sequence). V shed 0 bases and J shed 1 base, with 5 bases lying between them. The CDR3 nucleotides read TGTGCCAGCAGCTTGGAGGGGTCCTATAATTCACCCCTCCACTTT. Translation gives CASSLEGSYNSPLHF.

As concerns this clone: The same CDR3 arises from other DNA sequences in this sample as well. This sequence joins TRBV18 and TRBJ1-1; 7 bases are shared with TRBD1. CDR3 length: 13 amino acids. V lost 3 bases, J lost 4 bases, and 2 bases stayed unmatched. Germline CDR1 KGHSH, CDR2 LQKENI. The CDR3 here is CASSPPGGTEAFF. CDR3 DNA sequence: TGTGCCAGCTCACCTCCAGGGGGCACTGAAGCTTTCTTT.

This chain connects TRBV5-1 to TRBJ1-2; the match to TRBD1 covers 7 bases. The CDR3 length is 14 residues. CDR1 and CDR2 (germline): SGHRS, YFSETQ. Trimming at V came to 1 base and at J to 6 bases, leaving 6 bases not matched to a gene. The CDR3, as DNA: TGCGCCAGCAGCTTGTCAGGGGGAGGAAATGGCTACACCTTC. Its protein product is CASSLSGGGNGYTF.

V and J are TRBV30 and TRBJ2-7; 7 nucleotides agree with TRBD1. There are 16 residues in the CDR3. Trimming cost V 1 base and J 4 bases; bases outside gene matches: 13. Germline V gene lookup returns CDR1 GTSNPN and CDR2 SVGIG (reference sequence). The CDR3 spells CAWSADKTGIRYEQYF. In DNA form, the CDR3 reads TGTGCCTGGAGTGCGGATAAGACAGGGATTCGGTACGAGCAGTACTTC.

This chain joins TRBV19 and TRBJ2-1, with TRBD2 identical over 13 bases. V lost 5 bases and J lost 1; bases outside the gene matches: 5. The germline gives CDR1 LNHDA, CDR2 SQIVND (reference sequence). This CDR3 is 17 amino acids long. The CDR3 region has the DNA TGTGCCAGTAGTTGGACTAGCGGGGGAACATCCTACAATGAGCAGTTCTTC. Encoded protein: CASSWTSGGTSYNEQFF.

This clone was seen just once. This chain connects TRBV3-1 (or the pseudogene TRBV3-2) to TRBJ2-1; D gene unclear. V was cut by 0 bases and J by 8 bases, with 8 bases left in between. In germline, CDR1 is LGHDT, CDR2 YNNKEL (reference sequence). There are 13 residues in the CDR3. CDR3 residues: CASSQDIPDEQFF. Here the CDR3 DNA reads TGTGCCAGCAGCCAAGATATCCCGGATGAGCAGTTCTTC.

The chain uses TRBV5-1 and TRBJ1-2; the match to TRBD1 covers 8 bases. V lost 3 bases and J lost 5; bases outside the gene matches: 12. Germline CDR1 reads SGHRS; CDR2 reads YFSETQ. The CDR3 spans 16 residues. The DNA for the CDR3 is TGCGCCAGCAGCTCGGGACAGGTGGTGGGGTCGTATGGCTACACCTTC. Translation: CASSSGQVVGSYGYTF.

The rearrangement joins TRBV4-2 to TRBJ1-1; no clear D gene. Germline-derived CDR1 and CDR2 are LGHNA and YNFKEQ. CDR3 length: 13 amino acids. Trimming removed 4 bases from V and 3 bases from J, with 9 bases in between. This chain's CDR3 is CASSPSQDTEAFF. For the CDR3, the DNA is TGTGCCAGCAGCCCCAGCCAGGACACTGAAGCTTTCTTT.

The chain couples TRBV9 to TRBJ2-7, with D unclear. Germline CDR1 SGDLS, CDR2 YYNGEE. CDR3 size: 16 residues. V lost 1 base and J lost 0, with 14 bases in between. CDR3 residues: CASSVSPAEASYEQYF. CDR3 DNA sequence: TGTGCCAGCAGCGTAAGTCCCGCCGAAGCCTCCTACGAGCAGTACTTC.

The chain uses TRBV3-1 (or the pseudogene TRBV3-2) and TRBJ1-2, with D possibly being TRBD1 (6 bases). The germline CDR1 and CDR2 sequences are LGHDT and YNNKEL (reference sequence). The CDR3 loop spans 13 amino acids. Trimming removed 4 bases from V and 1 base from J, with 7 bases in between. The DNA for the CDR3 is TGTGCCAGCAGCCTACAGGGTAACTATGGCTACACCTTC. Translated, it gives CASSLQGNYGYTF.

The chain recombines TRBV19 with TRBJ2-7, with D possibly being TRBD2 (7 bases). The CDR3 has 14 residues. Germline values: CDR1 LNHDA, CDR2 SQIVND (reference sequence). V was cut by 7 bases and J by 5 bases, with 18 bases left in between. The CDR3 bases are TGTGCCAGTATCAAGGTGGGGGGGCACAACGAGCAGTACTTC. It encodes CASIKVGGHNEQYF. The full variable domain, its missing parts supplied by reference TRBV19 and TRBJ2-7, is DGGITQSPKYLFRKEGQNVTLSCEQNLNHDAMYWYRQDPGQGLRLIYYSQIVNDFQKGDIAEGYSVSREKKESFPLTVTSAQKNPTAFYLCASIKVGGHNEQYFGPGTRLTVT.

This clone was detected a few times. The chain combines TRBV5-4 with TRBJ2-3, with D possibly being TRBD1 (6 bases). The V and J ends lost 4 bases and 0 bases respectively, with 12 bases between them. This CDR3 comprises 15 residues. Germline lookup yields CDR1 SGHNT and CDR2 YYREEE (reference sequence). The CDR3 coding sequence is TGTGCCAGCAGCCGGGACACCACTAGCACAGATACGCAGTATTTT. It specifies CASSRDTTSTDTQYF.

CDR3 loop: CASSQDNRGVLQETQYF. The CDR3 DNA reads as TGCGCCAGCAGCCAAGATAACAGGGGAGTTTTACAGGAGACCCAGTACTTC. The rearrangement joins TRBV4-3 to TRBJ2-5, with 7 bases lining up with TRBD1. CDR1 is LGHNA, CDR2 YSLEER, per germline. V lost 0 bases, J lost 5 bases, and 12 bases stayed unmatched. The CDR3 covers 17 residues.

CDR3 DNA sequence: TGTGCCAGCAGCTTAGTTACAGGGGAGAGCGGCACTGAAGCTTTCTTT. It specifies CASSLVTGESGTEAFF. This chain links TRBV7-8 with TRBJ1-1; 7 nucleotides align to TRBD1. V lost 1 base and J lost 4; bases outside the gene matches: 9. This CDR3 has 16 residues. CDR1 SGHVS and CDR2 FQNEAQ come from the germline V gene.

The CDR3 protein is CASSPTAGKSYEQYF. CDR3 DNA: TGTGCCAGCAGCCCCACAGCAGGGAAGTCCTACGAGCAGTACTTC. This chain connects TRBV5-4 to TRBJ2-7; possibly TRBD1 for D (5 bases). This CDR3 is 15 amino acids long. Looked up from germline, CDR1 is SGHNT and CDR2 is YYREEE (reference sequence). V shed 4 bases and J shed 1 base, with 15 bases lying between them.

The J gene is TRBJ1-1, the V gene TRBV27, with 8 bases that match TRBD1. Trimming cost V 5 bases and J 0 bases; bases outside gene matches: 5. The CDR3 spans 15 residues. Germline CDR1 is MNHEY and CDR2 is SMNVEV (reference sequence). The DNA for the CDR3 is TGTGCCAGCAGTACGCGACAGGGGTTGAACACTGAAGCTTTCTTT. This translates into CASSTRQGLNTEAFF.

This chain links TRBV6-1 with TRBJ1-2; D perhaps matches TRBD1 (6 bases). Germline V CDR1 and CDR2: MNHNS, SASEGT. The CDR3 totals 18 residues. The V end was cut by 2 bases, the J end by 8 bases, with 27 bases between. CDR3 region: CASSEFALGQTQGSGYTF. CDR3 nucleotide sequence: TGTGCCAGCAGTGAATTCGCACTTGGACAGACTCAAGGGTCGGGCTACACCTTC.

This rearrangement joins TRBV18 to TRBJ1-2; 9 positions agree with TRBD1. From germline, CDR1 is KGHSH and CDR2 LQKENI. The CDR3 has 13 amino acids. After removal of 4 bases from V and 8 bases from J, the junction contained 5 bases not matched to a gene. CDR3 protein: CASSLRTGEGYTF. The DNA for the CDR3 is TGTGCCAGCTCACTCCGGACAGGGGAAGGCTACACCTTC.

The chain carries TRBV19 and TRBJ1-1; 9 bases line up with TRBD1. Trimming at V came to 3 bases and at J to 0 bases, leaving 11 bases not matched to a gene. From germline, CDR1 is LNHDA and CDR2 SQIVND (reference sequence). The CDR3 contains 18 residues. The CDR3 sequence is CASSMLFGTGLMNTEAFF. In DNA, the CDR3 is TGTGCCAGTAGTATGTTATTTGGGACAGGGCTCATGAACACTGAAGCTTTCTTT.